This TCR beta chain was captured in a study of blood T cell repertoires in COVID-19. Across the whole study: The United States, Italy and Spain were the sources of the acute and convalescent COVID-19 samples.

The V gene lost 1 base and the J gene lost 7 bases, with 8 bases spanning the gap. CDR1 and CDR2 (germline): MNHNS, SASEGT. The CDR3 has 13 amino acids. In the authors' workflow: It was from reference gene primer amplification that nucleated cell counts were estimated. Clones were read by immunoSEQ multiplex PCR, and TCRdb kept only the in-frame ones, dropping some. The V and J calls and clone size come from that table; D and trimming were worked out from the DNA. The data hold more than 85,000 clones, with about 87% observed a single time. The TCR was taken from a human donor in a cohort sampled during active COVID-19. Sequencing was performed on peripheral blood. This rearrangement joins TRBV6-1 to TRBJ1-5; D is perhaps TRBD1 (5 bases). CDR3: CASSEGQIQPQHF. The DNA for the CDR3 is TGTGCCAGCAGTGAAGGACAGATCCAGCCCCAGCATTTT.